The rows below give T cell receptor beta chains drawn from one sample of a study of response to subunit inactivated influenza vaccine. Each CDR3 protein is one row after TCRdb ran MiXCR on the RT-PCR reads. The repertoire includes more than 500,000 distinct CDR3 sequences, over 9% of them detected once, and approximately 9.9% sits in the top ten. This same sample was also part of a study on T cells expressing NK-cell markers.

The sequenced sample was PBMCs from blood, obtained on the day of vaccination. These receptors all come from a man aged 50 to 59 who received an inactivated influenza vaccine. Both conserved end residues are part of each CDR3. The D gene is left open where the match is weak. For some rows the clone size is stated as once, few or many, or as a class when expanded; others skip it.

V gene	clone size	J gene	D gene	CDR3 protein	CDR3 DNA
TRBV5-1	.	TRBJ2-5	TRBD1	CASSIQGAGETQYF	TGCGCCAGCAGCATACAGGGGGCGGGAGAGACCCAGTACTTC
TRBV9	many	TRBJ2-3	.	CASSVQVADTQYF	TGTGCCAGCAGCGTACAGGTTGCAGATACGCAGTATTTT
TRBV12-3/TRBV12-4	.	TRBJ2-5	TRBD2	CASSPGLAGAGETQYF	TGTGCCAGCAGTCCGGGACTAGCGGGGGCCGGAGAGACCCAGTACTTC
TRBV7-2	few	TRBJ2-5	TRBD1	CASSRTGLWSETQYF	TGTGCCAGCAGCCGGACAGGGCTGTGGTCAGAGACCCAGTACTTC
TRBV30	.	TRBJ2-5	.	CAWSASLGETQYF	TGTGCCTGGAGTGCCTCTTTAGGGGAGACCCAGTACTTC
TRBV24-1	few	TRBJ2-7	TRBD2	CATSGGGFPYEQYF	TGTGCCACCAGTGGCGGGGGATTCCCCTACGAGCAGTACTTC
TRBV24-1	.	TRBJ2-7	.	CATSDWDKTRSHEQYF	TGTGCCACCAGTGACTGGGACAAAACGCGGTCCCACGAGCAGTACTTC
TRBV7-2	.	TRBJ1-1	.	CASSPQGGGFRYTEAFF	TGTGCCAGCAGCCCCCAAGGGGGGGGCTTCAGGTACACTGAAGCTTTCTTT
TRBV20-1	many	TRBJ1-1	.	CSAGFIRGTEAFF	TGCAGTGCCGGTTTTATAAGGGGCACTGAAGCTTTCTTT
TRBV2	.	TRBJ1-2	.	CASTGLRYGYTF	TGTGCCAGCACCGGACTTCGATATGGCTACACCTTC
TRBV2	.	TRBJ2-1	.	CASRKGSSVLGVEQFF	TGTGCCAGCCGGAAAGGGAGCAGTGTCTTGGGGGTTGAGCAGTTCTTC
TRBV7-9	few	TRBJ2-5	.	CASSFWVQETQYF	TGTGCCAGCAGCTTTTGGGTACAAGAGACCCAGTACTTC
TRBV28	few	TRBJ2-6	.	CASSQDADFSGANVLTF	TGTGCCAGCAGTCAGGACGCGGATTTCTCTGGGGCCAACGTCCTGACTTTC
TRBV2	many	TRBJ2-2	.	CASSPKWGGTGELFF	TGTGCCAGCAGCCCAAAATGGGGCGGCACCGGGGAGCTGTTTTTT
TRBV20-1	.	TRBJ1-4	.	CSTQGTNEKLFF	TGCAGTACGCAGGGCACTAATGAAAAACTGTTTTTT
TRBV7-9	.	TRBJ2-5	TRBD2	CASSPGTSGGVQETQYF	TGTGCCAGCAGCCCCGGGACTAGCGGGGGGGTCCAAGAGACCCAGTACTTC
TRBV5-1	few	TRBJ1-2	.	CASSLGSSDPYGYTF	TGCGCCAGCAGCTTGGGTTCTTCGGACCCCTATGGCTACACCTTC
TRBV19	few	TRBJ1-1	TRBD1	CASRPGGKDTEAFF	TGTGCCAGTAGGCCAGGGGGTAAAGATACTGAAGCTTTCTTT
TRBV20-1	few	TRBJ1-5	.	CSARDPRTAGNQPQHF	TGCAGTGCTAGAGATCCAAGGACAGCTGGCAATCAGCCCCAGCATTTT
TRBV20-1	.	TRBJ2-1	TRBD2	CSARLAGRPYNEQFF	TGCAGTGCTAGACTAGCGGGGCGTCCGTACAATGAGCAGTTCTTC
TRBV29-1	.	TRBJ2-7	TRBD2	CSVALGLASYEQYF	TGCAGCGTAGCCTTGGGACTAGCAAGCTACGAGCAGTACTTC
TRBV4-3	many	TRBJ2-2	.	CASSQGPKTGELFF	TGCGCCAGCAGCCAAGGGCCAAAAACCGGGGAGCTGTTTTTT
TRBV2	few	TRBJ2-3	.	CASTPGLRDGQYF	TGTGCCAGCACCCCGGGACTTAGGGATGGGCAGTATTTT
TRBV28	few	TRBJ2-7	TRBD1	CASSLIGDRASYEQYF	TGTGCCAGCAGTTTAATAGGGGACAGAGCCTCCTACGAGCAGTACTTC
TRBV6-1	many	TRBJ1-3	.	CASSPGQVGNTIYF	TGTGCCAGCAGCCCCGGACAAGTCGGAAACACCATATATTTT
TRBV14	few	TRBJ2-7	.	CASSPPGSASTYEQYF	TGTGCCAGCAGCCCCCCTGGGAGTGCTTCCACCTACGAGCAGTACTTC
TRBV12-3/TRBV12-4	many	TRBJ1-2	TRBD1	CASGPGTGANYGYTF	TGTGCCAGCGGCCCCGGGACAGGGGCTAACTATGGCTACACCTTC
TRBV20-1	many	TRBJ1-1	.	CSARDAPNTEAFF	TGCAGTGCTAGAGATGCTCCGAACACTGAAGCTTTCTTT
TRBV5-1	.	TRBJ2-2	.	CASSLRDTNTGELFF	TGCGCCAGCAGCTTGAGGGATACGAACACCGGGGAGCTGTTTTTT
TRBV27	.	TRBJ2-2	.	CASSPRDTYTGELFF	TGTGCCAGCAGCCCCCGGGACACGTACACCGGGGAGCTGTTTTTT
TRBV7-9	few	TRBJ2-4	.	CASSYGENIQYF	TGTGCCAGCAGCTACGGGGAAAACATTCAGTACTTC
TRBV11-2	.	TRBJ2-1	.	CASSLGGTVGRSYNEQFF	TGTGCCAGCAGCTTAGGGGGAACTGTAGGGCGCTCCTACAATGAGCAGTTCTTC
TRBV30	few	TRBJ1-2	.	CAWSPRSSGYGYTF	TGTGCCTGGAGCCCCCGTTCTTCGGGGTATGGCTACACCTTC
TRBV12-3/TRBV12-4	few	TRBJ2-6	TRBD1	CASTPGQVISGANVLTF	TGTGCCAGCACCCCGGGACAGGTGATTTCTGGGGCCAACGTCCTGACTTTC
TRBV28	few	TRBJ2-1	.	CASSSPPEQFF	TGTGCCAGCAGTTCCCCCCCTGAGCAGTTCTTC
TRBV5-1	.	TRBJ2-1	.	CASSPEGPYDEQFF	TGCGCCAGCAGCCCTGAGGGACCCTACGATGAGCAGTTCTTC
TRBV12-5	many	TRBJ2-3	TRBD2	CASGTWTSEGRGDTQYF	TGTGCTAGTGGTACCTGGACTAGCGAAGGTCGTGGAGATACGCAGTATTTT